One sample yielded the 32 T cell receptor beta chains listed below, sequenced in a study of blood T cell repertoires in COVID-19. Profiled with immunoSEQ multiplex PCR; TCRdb holds only in-frame clones, not every one. Among approximately 140,000 clones listed, 88% were seen once. The sample consisted of peripheral blood. The source of these receptors is a human donor in a cohort sampled during active COVID-19.

The rearrangement joins TRBV3-1 (or the pseudogene TRBV3-2) to TRBJ1-5; 12 bases match TRBD1. From germline, CDR1 is LGHDT and CDR2 YNNKEL (reference sequence). CDR3 length: 19 residues. Trimming took 1 base from V and 2 from J; bases not matched to a gene: 9. CDR3 sequence reads: CASSQGEGQGAGGNQPQHF. Here the CDR3 DNA reads TGTGCCAGCAGCCAAGGGGAGGGACAGGGGGCCGGGGGCAATCAGCCCCAGCATTTT.

The chain has TRBV4-3 and TRBJ1-2; TRBD1 matches at 8 bases. In germline, CDR1 is LGHNA, CDR2 YSLEER. The trim removed 1 base at V and 5 bases at J, leaving 6 bases unmatched. The length of the CDR3 is 15 residues. CDR3 sequence: CASSQGDRGLYGYTF. CDR3 in DNA: TGCGCCAGCAGCCAAGGCGACAGGGGCTTGTATGGCTACACCTTC.

The CDR3 nucleotides are TGTGCCAGCAGTCAGCGACCCAGGGGGAGTGAAAAACTGTTTTTT. Its protein product is CASSQRPRGSEKLFF. The chain uses TRBV28 and TRBJ1-4; 7 bases agree with TRBD1. Germline assignment: CDR1 MDHEN and CDR2 SYDVKM. The CDR3 covers 15 residues. V gave up 5 bases and J gave up 7 bases; unmatched junction bases: 10.

This sequence joins TRBV7-2 and TRBJ1-1; D gene ambiguous. V lost 5 bases and J lost 0, with 13 bases in between. The CDR3 is 15 residues long. Germline lookup yields CDR1 SGHTA and CDR2 FQGNSA. The CDR3 spells CASSHPRSMNTEAFF. The DNA for the CDR3 is TGTGCCAGCAGCCACCCTCGGAGCATGAACACTGAAGCTTTCTTT.

The chain uses TRBV19 and TRBJ2-2; a weak D match, TRBD1 (5 bases). Trimming took off 4 bases at V and 4 bases at J, with 13 bases between the two ends. The CDR3 runs to 15 residues. The germline V gene has CDR1 LNHDA and CDR2 SQIVND (reference sequence). The DNA of the CDR3 is TGTGCCAGTAGTACACCGACAGACCCCACCGGGGAGCTGTTTTTT. Residues: CASSTPTDPTGELFF.

The CDR3 loop is CSVSGLDLIEQYF. The CDR3 nucleotides read TGCAGCGTTTCGGGACTAGACCTTATAGAGCAGTACTTC. V gene TRBV29-1 combines with J gene TRBJ2-7; 8 nucleotides align to TRBD2. This CDR3 comprises 13 residues. Per the germline V gene, CDR1 is SQVTM and CDR2 is ANQGSEA. V lost 5 bases to trimming and J lost 7 bases; unmatched junction nucleotides: 10.

This chain links TRBV4-3 with TRBJ2-7, with unresolved D. CDR3 length: 14 residues. In germline, CDR1 is LGHNA, CDR2 YSLEER. V was trimmed by 4 bases and J by 3 bases, leaving 13 bases between them. The CDR3 nucleotides are TGCGCCAGCAGCCCCGACGACTTGGGCTACGAGCAGTACTTC. Translated, it gives CASSPDDLGYEQYF.

About this clone: Distinct nucleotide sequences in the sample also encode this CDR3. The chain is built from TRBV5-1 and TRBJ2-5; tentatively, D is TRBD2 (5 bases). With 0 bases removed from V and 2 bases from J, the gap between germline ends came to 8 bases. Germline V gene lookup returns CDR1 SGHRS and CDR2 YFSETQ. There are 14 residues in the CDR3. The CDR3 coding sequence is TGCGCCAGCAGCTTGGTCGGCGGGCAAGAGACCCAGTACTTC. It yields the protein CASSLVGGQETQYF. Based on the CDR3 plus reference TRBV5-1 and TRBJ2-5, the full variable domain is KAGVTQTPRYLIKTRGQQVTLSCSPISGHRSVSWYQQTPGQGLQFLFEYFSETQRNKGNFPGRFSGRQFSNSRSEMNVSTLELGDSALYLCASSLVGGQETQYFGPGTRLLVL.

The genes are TRBV19 and TRBJ1-5; D gene unclear. The CDR3 contains 14 residues. Germline V lookup: CDR1 LNHDA, CDR2 SQIVND (reference sequence). V lost 8 bases and J 4 bases, leaving 15 bases between the germline ends. Here the CDR3 reads CASAETSLNQPQHF. As DNA, the CDR3 is TGTGCCAGTGCGGAGACGTCACTGAATCAGCCCCAGCATTTT.

This chain links TRBV5-6 with TRBJ2-4, with TRBD1 matching over 11 bases. After removal of 1 base from V and 0 bases from J, the junction contained 6 bases not matched to a gene. This CDR3 comprises 18 residues. Germline assignment: CDR1 SGHDT and CDR2 YYEEEE. The CDR3 is CASSLLRTGGIAKNIQYF. The CDR3, as DNA: TGTGCCAGCAGCTTGTTAAGGACAGGGGGCATAGCCAAAAACATTCAGTACTTC.

J is TRBJ1-5 and V is TRBV2; TRBD1 matches at 11 bases. J gave up 0 bases and V 4 bases, and 5 bases lay outside the gene matches. Germline V gene lookup returns CDR1 SNHLY and CDR2 FYNNEI. CDR3 length equals 17 residues. The CDR3 bases are TGTGCCAGCAGTGGGGACAGGGGGATATATAGCAATCAGCCCCAGCATTTT. This gives the protein CASSGDRGIYSNQPQHF. The entire variable domain, with the rest obtained from reference TRBV2 and TRBJ1-5, is as follows: EPEVTQTPSHQVTQMGQEVILRCVPISNHLYFYWYRQILGQKVEFLVSFYNNEISEKSEIFDDQFSVERPDGSNFTLKIRSTKLEDSAMYFCASSGDRGIYSNQPQHFGDGTRLSIL.

This clone was recorded only once. The J gene is TRBJ1-2, the V gene TRBV3-1 (or the pseudogene TRBV3-2); a weak D match, TRBD1 (6 bases). Germline CDR1 and CDR2: LGHDT and YNNKEL (reference sequence). Trimming took off 0 bases at V and 8 bases at J, with 10 bases between the two ends. The length of the CDR3 is 13 residues. This CDR3 reads CASSQEQGRGYTF. The CDR3 coding sequence is TGTGCCAGCAGCCAAGAGCAGGGGCGAGGCTACACCTTC.

The chain has TRBV7-2 and TRBJ2-5; TRBD2 matches 11 bases. After removal of 6 bases from V and 4 bases from J, the junction contained 19 bases not matched to a gene. Germline-derived CDR1 and CDR2 are SGHTA and FQGNSA. The CDR3 spans 19 residues. In DNA form, the CDR3 reads TGTGCCAGCAGGGCTCCTTTAGCGGGGGGGGTCCCGGCCCGAGAGACCCAGTACTTC. Translation: CASRAPLAGGVPARETQYF. The full variable domain, completed using reference TRBV7-2 and TRBJ2-5, is GAGVSQSPSNKVTEKGKDVELRCDPISGHTALYWYRQSLGQGLEFLIYFQGNSAPDKSGLPSDRFSAERTGGSVSTLTIQRTQQEDSAVYLCASRAPLAGGVPARETQYFGPGTRLLVL.

The V gene is TRBV7-3, the J gene TRBJ2-5, with a possible D match to TRBD1 (6 bases). The CDR3 spans 14 residues. Germline values: CDR1 SGHTA, CDR2 FQGTGA. The V end was cut by 5 bases, the J end by 5 bases, with 15 bases between. CDR3 sequence (DNA): TGTGCCAGCAGCCAAGCAGGGGCGGGTGAGACCCAGTACTTC. Translated: CASSQAGAGETQYF.

This chain uses TRBV28 with TRBJ2-7, with TRBD1 identical over 8 bases. J lost 6 bases, V lost 5 bases, and 12 bases had no gene match. Germline-derived CDR1 and CDR2 are MDHEN and SYDVKM. The CDR3 spans 15 residues. DNA for the CDR3: TGTGCCAGCAGTACTACAGGGGGTTGGGGTACCGAGCAGTACTTC. Its protein is CASSTTGGWGTEQYF.

The chain has TRBV7-2 and TRBJ2-6; D possibly corresponds to TRBD1 (6 bases). V lost 6 bases and J lost 0, with 12 bases in between. Per germline, CDR1 SGHTA and CDR2 FQGNSA. This CDR3 is 16 amino acids long. CDR3 sequence reads: CASRMDSYSGANVLTF. The CDR3 DNA follows: TGTGCCAGCAGGATGGACAGTTACTCTGGGGCCAACGTCCTGACTTTC.

The chain is built from TRBV4-1 and TRBJ2-5; 7 bases agree with TRBD1. The junction had 5 bases not matched to a gene; V was cut back by 1 base and J by 3 bases. Germline values: CDR1 MGHRA, CDR2 YSYEKL. The CDR3 sequence is 15 residues long. CDR3 loop: CASSQAHRGEETQYF. CDR3 in DNA: TGCGCCAGCAGCCAAGCACACAGGGGTGAAGAGACCCAGTACTTC.

J is TRBJ2-4 and V is TRBV5-5; 9 bases map to TRBD2. Germline V lookup: CDR1 SGHKS, CDR2 YYEKEE (reference sequence). The CDR3 is 13 residues long. V lost 4 bases and J lost 7; bases outside the gene matches: 3. The CDR3 coding sequence is TGTGCCAGCAGCCCGAGCGGGAGGAACATTCAGTACTTC. It is translated as CASSPSGRNIQYF.

This chain uses TRBV4-2 with TRBJ1-2; D unclear. Germline CDR1 LGHNA, CDR2 YNFKEQ. CDR3 length: 15 amino acids. Trimming took off 0 bases at V and 5 bases at J, with 13 bases between the two ends. The CDR3 DNA sequence: TGTGCCAGCAGCCAAGATGAGGGCCCAGCTTATGGCTACACCTTC. Protein product: CASSQDEGPAYGYTF.

The chain recombines TRBV7-6 with TRBJ1-3, with a possible D match to TRBD1 (5 bases). The V gene lost 1 base and the J gene lost 0 bases, with 13 bases spanning the gap. CDR1 and CDR2 (germline): SGHVS, FNYEAQ. This CDR3 has 17 residues. The CDR3 DNA reads TGTGCCAGCAGCTTAGAAGCGGGGCCGTACTCTGGAAACACCATATATTTT. It specifies CASSLEAGPYSGNTIYF. The complete variable domain, with remaining parts taken from reference TRBV7-6 and TRBJ1-3, reads GAGVSQSPRYKVTKRGQDVALRCDPISGHVSLYWYRQALGQGPEFLTYFNYEAQQDKSGLPNDRFSAERPEGSISTLTIQRTEQRDSAMYRCASSLEAGPYSGNTIYFGEGSWLTVV.

V is TRBV6-5 and J is TRBJ1-5, with 7 bases lining up with TRBD1. Germline CDR1 and CDR2: MNHEY and SVGAGI. The CDR3 is made up of 15 amino acids. V lost 6 bases, J lost 2 bases, and 7 bases stayed unmatched. CDR3 region: CASSPDRLRNQPQHF. CDR3 DNA sequence: TGTGCCAGCAGCCCGGACAGGCTTCGCAATCAGCCCCAGCATTTT.

The chain employs TRBV5-1 and TRBJ2-1; the D gene is possibly TRBD2 (5 bases). CDR1 is SGHRS, CDR2 YFSETQ, per germline. The V gene lost 0 bases and the J gene lost 8 bases, with 9 bases spanning the gap. This CDR3 has 13 residues. The CDR3: CASSLGPGYEQFF. The CDR3 coding sequence is TGCGCCAGCAGCTTGGGCCCGGGGTATGAGCAGTTCTTC.

The J gene is TRBJ1-6, the V gene TRBV6-1, with 7 positions matching TRBD1. The V segment lost 4 bases and the J segment 4 bases; nucleotides outside the gene matches: 7. The CDR3 covers 16 residues. Germline CDR1 MNHNS, CDR2 SASEGT. This chain's CDR3 is CASSAPRTGYNSPLHF. The CDR3 region has the DNA TGTGCCAGCAGTGCCCCGCGGACAGGATATAATTCACCCCTCCACTTT.

The J gene is TRBJ2-7, the V gene TRBV2; the match to TRBD2 covers 9 bases. From germline, CDR1 is SNHLY and CDR2 FYNNEI. V trimming: 7 bases; J trimming: 3 bases; junction bases outside the gene matches: 10. The length of the CDR3 is 15 residues. As DNA, the CDR3 is TGTGCCAGCACCGGGTGGGGTAGCGGGAGCTACGAGCAGTACTTC. It encodes CASTGWGSGSYEQYF.

This clone came up many times. The V call is TRBV7-8, the J call TRBJ2-2; 7 bases map to TRBD1. The CDR3 consists of 15 residues. Trimming at V came to 5 bases and at J to 4 bases, leaving 7 bases not matched to a gene. From germline, CDR1 is SGHVS and CDR2 FQNEAQ. The CDR3 protein is CASSRKGQRTGELFF. The CDR3, as DNA: TGTGCCAGCAGCAGAAAGGGACAGCGCACCGGGGAGCTGTTTTTT.

The chain employs TRBV28 and TRBJ1-5; D gene unclear. The CDR3 is made up of 14 amino acids. V was pared by 7 bases and J by 3 bases, with 13 bases between. The V gene's germline CDR1 is MDHEN and CDR2 SYDVKM. CDR3 coding DNA: TGTGCCAGCACCCCACGGCGGGACAATCAGCCCCAGCATTTT. As protein: CASTPRRDNQPQHF.

Comments on this clone: One end of the junction fails to match germline, which may point to a read error. The rearrangement uses TRBV7-7 and TRBJ2-2, with TRBD1 identical over 9 bases. The CDR3 is 15 amino acids. Per germline, CDR1 SSHAT and CDR2 FNYEAQ (reference sequence). The CDR3 is CASSRDRGFTGELFF. The CDR3 bases are TGTGCTAGCAGCAGAGACAGGGGGTTCACCGGGGAGCTGTTTTTT.

The V gene is TRBV5-1, the J gene TRBJ2-7; D is perhaps TRBD2 (5 bases). Germline V gives CDR1 SGHRS, CDR2 YFSETQ. Trimming left V 7 bases short and J 0 bases short, with 17 bases between. The CDR3 sequence is 15 residues long. DNA for the CDR3: TGCGCCAGCCGCGGCGGGTTTGGAAGCTCCTACGAGCAGTACTTC. Protein: CASRGGFGSSYEQYF. The full variable domain, its missing parts supplied by reference TRBV5-1 and TRBJ2-7, is KAGVTQTPRYLIKTRGQQVTLSCSPISGHRSVSWYQQTPGQGLQFLFEYFSETQRNKGNFPGRFSGRQFSNSRSEMNVSTLELGDSALYLCASRGGFGSSYEQYFGPGTRLTVT.

The rearrangement links TRBV6-2 or TRBV6-3 to TRBJ1-1; no clear D gene. The V end lost 6 bases, the J end lost 6 bases, and 20 bases lay between the germline ends. CDR1 is MNHEY and CDR2 is SVGEGT in the germline V gene. The CDR3 consists of 15 residues. CDR3 region: CASSPLQLGVAEAFF. The CDR3 region has the DNA TGTGCCAGCAGCCCTCTTCAGCTGGGAGTCGCTGAAGCTTTCTTT.

V usage is TRBV7-3 and J usage is TRBJ1-1; D gene unclear. Per germline, CDR1 SGHTA and CDR2 FQGTGA. With 0 bases removed from V and 4 bases from J, the gap between germline ends came to 9 bases. The CDR3 length is 14 residues. The DNA of the CDR3 is TGTGCCAGCAGCTTAACGCCCCAGGTCACTGAAGCTTTCTTT. It specifies CASSLTPQVTEAFF.

CDR3: CASSLGRGGTDTQYF. For the CDR3, the DNA is TGTGCCAGCAGCTTAGGGCGGGGGGGCACAGATACGCAGTATTTT. The J gene is TRBJ2-3, the V gene TRBV7-2; 8 bases align to TRBD2. With V trimmed by 1 base and J by 1 base, 1 base remained unmatched. Germline loops: CDR1 SGHTA, CDR2 FQGNSA. The CDR3 spans 15 residues.

This chain uses TRBV11-2 with TRBJ2-7; possible D gene TRBD1, 7 bases. The V end was cut by 5 bases, the J end by 5 bases, with 13 bases between. There are 13 residues in the CDR3. CDR1 SGHAT and CDR2 FQNNGV come from the germline V gene. DNA for the CDR3: TGTGCCAGCAGCGCGGGACAGCGCGACGAGCAGTACTTC. Translating it yields CASSAGQRDEQYF.